Listed here are 3 T cell receptor beta chains from one sample, sequenced in a study of tumor-infiltrating lymphocytes in glioblastoma multiforme. Multiple V-beta primers and a C-beta primer amplified TCRB from RNA. TCRdb passed the multiplex PCR reads through MiXCR, listing each CDR3 protein once. The data hold about 13,000 distinct CDR3 sequences, with 64% observed a single time. The sequenced sample consisted of brain tumor tissue. The receptors stem from a male donor with glioblastoma.

The chain employs TRBV20-1 and TRBJ2-3, with TRBD2 matching 8 bases. CDR3 size: 15 residues. The V gene's germline CDR1 is DFQATT and CDR2 SNEGSKA (reference sequence). V lost 4 bases and J lost 1; bases outside the gene matches: 7. This chain's CDR3 is CSAKTSDDGTDTQYF. CDR3 nucleotide sequence: TGCAGTGCTAAGACTAGCGATGACGGCACAGATACGCAGTATTTT.

The chain has TRBV5-4 and TRBJ2-7; D call uncertain. CDR3 length: 13 residues. V was trimmed by 1 base and J by 7 bases, leaving 12 bases between them. CDR1 and CDR2 (germline): SGHNT, YYREEE (reference sequence). In nucleotides, the CDR3 is TGTGCCAGCAGCTTGCCCAGTAGGTATGAGCAGTACTTC. It encodes CASSLPSRYEQYF.

Of note for this clonotype: The CDR3 does not close with the conserved phenylalanine or tryptophan, likely indicating a read error. The chain joins TRBV6-5 to TRBJ1-1; 7 nucleotides agree with TRBD1. This CDR3 spans 12 amino acids. Looked up from germline, CDR1 is MNHEY and CDR2 is SVGAGI. As DNA, the CDR3 is TGTGTCAGCAGTTTGACAGGGACTGGGGCTTTCTGT. Residues: CVSSLTGTGAFC.